This T cell receptor (beta chain) was profiled in a study of blood T cell repertoires in COVID-19. About the study: T cells, B-cell-depleted T cells, or PBMCs provided the cDNA or gDNA that served as material.

Unmatched junction bases numbered 1, after V lost 4 bases and J lost 2 bases. The germline V gene encodes CDR1 MNHEY and CDR2 SVGAGI. The CDR3 has 14 amino acids. In the authors' workflow: Reference gene primer amplification yielded estimated nucleated cell counts. Data came from immunoSEQ multiplex PCR; TCRdb stores just in-frame clones and leaves some out. That table is the source of V, J and clone size, and D and trimming were worked out from the DNA. This table holds approximately 160,000 clones, more than 60% found once. The TCR originated in a man aged 55 to 70 with acute or convalescent COVID-19. The chain combines TRBV6-5 with TRBJ1-1; 10 nucleotides line up with TRBD1. The sample consisted of peripheral blood. The CDR3 sequence: CASSWDRGNTEAFF. The CDR3 coding sequence is TGTGCCAGCAGTTGGGACAGGGGAAACACTGAAGCTTTCTTT.